The rows below give T cell receptor beta chains drawn from one sample of a study of T-cell reconstitution after alpha-beta-depleted transplantation in children. From the PCR reads, TCRdb called clonotypes with MiXCR, one entry per CDR3 protein. Of fewer than 750,000 distinct CDR3 sequences in the sample, 27% were seen once. The source material was PBMCs, sampled before TCRalphabeta/CD19-depleted stem cell transplant. Receptor source: a boy in the first two years of life with Wiskott-Aldrich syndrome, due to receive a stem cell transplant. Both conserved end residues are part of each CDR3. Each record gives: CDR3 protein, CDR3 DNA, D gene, J gene, CDR3 length, V gene, clone size. D genes are given only for firm matches. Some rows mark clone size as missing; the rest say once, few, many or name a class of expanded clone.

CASTSLELAGVSLHEQFF TGTGCCAGCACCTCCTTGGAGCTAGCGGGAGTTTCGTTGCATGAGCAGTTCTTC TRBD2 TRBJ2-1 18 TRBV7-8 few
CASSLAGTSGTSANTGELFF TGCGCCAGCAGCTTGGCCGGGACTAGCGGTACCTCAGCGAACACCGGGGAGCTGTTTTTT TRBD2 TRBJ2-2 20 TRBV5-1 few
CASSPSVGHEQFF TGTGCCAGCAGTCCTAGCGTGGGGCATGAGCAGTTCTTC - TRBJ2-1 13 TRBV6-2/TRBV6-3 -
CSVSRSQETQYF TGCAGCGTTTCCCGGAGCCAAGAGACCCAGTACTTC - TRBJ2-5 12 TRBV29-1 once
CASSLPVGRQTQYF TGTGCCAGCAGTCTCCCCGTTGGGCGGCAGACCCAGTACTTC - TRBJ2-5 14 TRBV28 -
CASSLAQSSSEQFF TGCGCCAGCAGCTTGGCCCAGTCTAGCAGTGAGCAGTTCTTC - TRBJ2-1 14 TRBV5-1 few
CSAPRGGRAYEQFF TGCAGTGCCCCGCGGGGCGGGAGAGCATATGAGCAGTTCTTC TRBD2 TRBJ2-1 14 TRBV20-1 -
CASSFIWETQYF TGTGCCAGCAGTTTCATCTGGGAGACCCAGTACTTC - TRBJ2-5 12 TRBV28 -
CASSLLSNEQFF TGTGCCAGCAGTTTATTAAGCAATGAGCAGTTCTTC - TRBJ2-1 12 TRBV28 -
CASSQVIPGRRGGYTF TGTGCCAGCAGCCAAGTTATCCCAGGGAGGAGGGGAGGCTACACCTTC - TRBJ1-2 16 TRBV3-1 -
CSAISGSNYNEQFF TGCAGTGCTATTAGCGGGAGTAACTACAATGAGCAGTTCTTC TRBD2 TRBJ2-1 14 TRBV20-1 -
CSLGLRNEQFF TGCAGCCTCGGACTCAGGAATGAGCAGTTCTTC - TRBJ2-1 11 TRBV29-1 -
CASSLFQNSYEQYF TGTGCCAGCAGCTTATTTCAGAACTCCTACGAGCAGTACTTC - TRBJ2-7 14 TRBV11-2 -
CASSLGGQGYLLSYTF TGTGCCAGCAGCTTAGGGGGACAGGGTTATTTGTTGAGCTACACCTTC TRBD1 TRBJ1-2 16 TRBV11-2 -
CSARRLAGKSGTQYF TGCAGTGCTAGAAGGCTAGCGGGAAAGTCGGGGACCCAGTACTTC TRBD2 TRBJ2-5 15 TRBV20-1 few
CASSFMVQASSYNEQFF TGTGCCAGCAGCTTTATGGTGCAGGCGAGCTCCTACAATGAGCAGTTCTTC - TRBJ2-1 17 TRBV5-6 few
CASSVAPSGTSGQETQYF TGTGCCAGCAGCGTAGCTCCTAGCGGGACCTCCGGCCAAGAGACCCAGTACTTC TRBD2 TRBJ2-5 18 TRBV9 -
CASSQESSGAGGKETQYF TGCGCCAGCAGCCAAGAATCCAGCGGAGCGGGAGGGAAGGAGACCCAGTACTTC TRBD2 TRBJ2-5 18 TRBV4-1 -
CSVAGNEQFF TGCAGCGTTGCAGGGAATGAGCAGTTCTTC - TRBJ2-1 10 TRBV29-1 -
CASSLPGGYEQYF TGTGCCAGCAGCTTACCCGGCGGATACGAGCAGTACTTC - TRBJ2-7 13 TRBV5-4 -
CASSPPMGSYEQYF TGTGCCAGCTCACCACCTATGGGTTCCTACGAGCAGTACTTC - TRBJ2-7 14 TRBV18 -
CASRSDSSYEQYF TGTGCCAGCAGATCCGACAGCTCCTACGAGCAGTACTTC - TRBJ2-7 13 TRBV6-1 -